The present entry profiles one T cell receptor beta chain with its context. This clone's antigen is unknown. Base qualities are not recorded, but no much larger clone differs from it by a single base. This sample was taken from a study of blood T cell repertoires in COVID-19 (dated by TCRdb to about 2020). About the study as a whole: Samples covering the acute and convalescent phases of COVID-19 were provided by collaborators in the United States, Italy and Spain. The prospective study material was composed of cDNA or gDNA derived from T cells, B-cell-depleted T cells, or PBMCs. Subjects who had been exposed to COVID-19, were actively infected with it, or had recovered from it provided the deeply sampled blood TCRbeta repertoires that made up the dataset. The repertoires were released in a freely available public database intended as a resource for research on the immune response to SARS-CoV-2. Samples came from the ongoing ImmuneRACE study (first 160 participants) plus 1,254 subjects from 6 global collaborators. Nearly every sample came with metadata listing a de-identified subject ID, COVID-19 status, age in years and sex. HLA class I and class II types, where available, came from metadata supplied by the sample provider rather than from assay-based typing. Study-level results and caveats: How much clinical and demographic metadata was included differed by source and by participant, and the metadata was provided uncurated.

Per the germline V gene (reference sequence), LNHDA is the CDR1 and SQIVND is the CDR2. Compared with germline, V lacks 0 bases and J lacks 7 bases; bases without a gene match: 13. Spanning cysteine to phenylalanine, the CDR3 consists of 17 amino acids. The kept DNA is CDR3 alone, 51 bases in frame from the first base. Enrolling through a virtual design, the prospective study's participants ranged in age from roughly 18 to 100 years and lived across approximately 25 United States geographic areas. In the prospective study, cohorts were assigned on the basis of participant-reported clinical history obtained from a screening survey and a study questionnaire. Recovered participants in ImmuneRACE Cohort 3 were defined as having two consecutive negative NP/OP PCR tests, clearance from a healthcare professional, or resolution of symptoms. Each participant in the prospective study had whole blood, serum and a nasopharyngeal or oropharyngeal swab collected by mobile phlebotomists. Additional blood draws and questionnaires over an approximately two-month period could optionally be provided by prospective study participants. Prospective study blood samples were shipped either frozen or at room temperature before DNA extraction.

TCRbeta CDR3 regions were amplified from genomic DNA by means of the immunoSEQ Assay, a bias-controlled multiplex PCR. The authors' pipeline ran thus. The number of nucleated cells in each sample was estimated from the amplification of reference gene primers within the assay. Sequence reads were collapsed and filtered to measure the absolute abundance of every unique TCRbeta CDR3 rearrangement. For each sample, productive Simpson clonality was calculated as the square root of Simpson's diversity index over productive rearrangements. The immuneACCESS repertoire file appears here via TCRdb, limited to in-frame rearrangements. These files lack a portion of the clones; in checked studies, under half of the deficit traces to unresolved V genes, and the cause of the others is not known. Clonal size and the V and J genes are those of that table, whereas D and trimming came from the DNA. In all, the sample holds under 350,000 clones, and roughly nine tenths of those were seen once. The top ten hold 1.5% to 2% of the sample.

This sequence was found in a woman aged 40-49 years who had recovered from COVID-19. Source material: PBMCs or T cells enriched from blood (not recorded which). The chain couples TRBV19 to TRBJ2-3; 7 central bases correspond to TRBD2. The DNA reads TGTGCCAGTAGTATAGATCTTAACGGGCCTAGCGGAAATACGCAGTATTTT. Its protein is CASSIDLNGPSGNTQYF.